This passage covers 14 T cell receptor beta chains from one sample sequenced in a study of identical twins. TCRdb re-called the 5' RACE reads with MiXCR, one entry per CDR3 protein. Among 1.5 million or so distinct CDR3 sequences listed, less than 40% were seen once. Sequencing was performed on cord blood. All receptors come from a newborn girl in good health.

V usage is TRBV2 and J usage is TRBJ2-7; 11 bases match TRBD2. Germline V lookup: CDR1 SNHLY, CDR2 FYNNEI. The length of the CDR3 is 15 residues. The V and J ends lost 6 bases and 0 bases, in that order; junction bases with no gene match: 4. The DNA for the CDR3 is TGTGCCAGCAGAGGGACTAGCGGCCTCTCCTACGAGCAGTACTTC. Amino acid sequence: CASRGTSGLSYEQYF.

This clonotype was detected only a few times. This chain joins TRBV10-3 and TRBJ1-2; D is undetermined. Deletions cut 10 bases from V and 6 bases from J, with 9 bases between. Per the germline V gene, CDR1 is ENHRY and CDR2 is SYGVKD. This CDR3 region has 10 residues. CDR3 protein: CATRRDGYTF. The CDR3 DNA reads TGTGCCACTCGGAGGGATGGCTACACCTTC.

A few counts support this clonotype. An end of the junction does not agree with germline; a read error may underlie this. The rearrangement uses TRBV24-1 and TRBJ2-1; D possibly corresponds to TRBD2 (5 bases). The CDR3 is 18 amino acids. Germline V gene lookup returns CDR1 KGHDR and CDR2 SFDVKD. The CDR3 sequence: CATSASFDGSPSYNEQVF. The DNA for the CDR3 is TGTGCCACCAGTGCCTCTTTCGATGGGAGTCCCTCCTACAATGAGCAGGTCTTC.

This clonotype has only a few counts. The chain is built from TRBV5-1 and TRBJ1-1, with D unclear. The V end lost 6 bases, the J end lost 2 bases, and 14 bases lay between the germline ends. The CDR3 totals 14 residues. CDR1 is SGHRS and CDR2 is YFSETQ in the germline V gene. This chain's CDR3 is CASNRLDQNTEAFF. The DNA of the CDR3 is TGCGCCAGCAACCGGTTGGACCAAAACACTGAAGCTTTCTTT. Based on the CDR3 plus reference TRBV5-1 and TRBJ1-1, the full variable domain is KAGVTQTPRYLIKTRGQQVTLSCSPISGHRSVSWYQQTPGQGLQFLFEYFSETQRNKGNFPGRFSGRQFSNSRSEMNVSTLELGDSALYLCASNRLDQNTEAFFGQGTRLTVV.

As to this clonotype: A read error may explain this, as a much larger clone is one base away. This chain links TRBV29-1 with TRBJ2-7, with D possibly being TRBD1 or TRBD2 (6 bases each). CDR1 is SQVTM and CDR2 is ANQGSEA in the germline V gene. Trimming pared 2 bases from V and 7 bases from J, leaving 24 bases between. There are 16 residues in the CDR3. CDR3 region: CSVETQDGGLGDEQYF. The CDR3 region has the DNA TGCAGCGTTGAAACACAAGATGGGGGGCTTGGGGATGAGCAGTACTTC.

The V gene is TRBV20-1, the J gene TRBJ2-3; 12 nucleotides match TRBD2. V lost 3 bases and J lost 2; bases outside the gene matches: 9. The CDR3 has 17 residues. In germline, CDR1 is DFQATT, CDR2 SNEGSKA (reference sequence). The CDR3 DNA reads as TGCAGTGCTAGGAGGGCTAGCGGGGGGGCGATCACAGATACGCAGTATTTT. Protein product: CSARRASGGAITDTQYF.

The V call is TRBV3-1, the J call TRBJ2-1; TRBD2 matches 7 bases. The germline gives CDR1 LGHDT, CDR2 YNNKEL (reference sequence). This CDR3 is 14 amino acids long. Germline trimming cut 8 bases from V and 2 bases from J; bases unmatched to any gene: 6. DNA of the CDR3: TGTGCCAGCGCGACTAGCTCGGCCTACAATGAGCAGTTCTTC. Its protein is CASATSSAYNEQFF.

The chain employs TRBV13 and TRBJ2-1; D is unresolved. The CDR3 runs 12 residues. V was shortened by 11 bases and J by 4 bases, with 12 bases between the two germline ends. Germline V gene data show CDR1 as PRHDT and CDR2 as FYEKMQ (reference sequence). The chain's CDR3 is CACRAVYNEQFF. CDR3 sequence (DNA): TGTGCCTGCCGGGCCGTATACAATGAGCAGTTCTTC. The full variable domain, with the rest looked up from reference TRBV13 and TRBJ2-1, is AAGVIQSPRHLIKEKRETATLKCYPIPRHDTVYWYQQGPGQDPQFLISFYEKMQSDKGSIPDRFSAQQFSDYHSELNMSSLELGDSALYFCACRAVYNEQFFGPGTRLTVL.

This rearrangement joins TRBV29-1 to TRBJ2-3; D is uncertain. The CDR3 has 12 amino acids. The germline V gene encodes CDR1 SQVTM and CDR2 ANQGSEA. V was trimmed by 4 bases and J by 3 bases, leaving 8 bases between them. This chain's CDR3 is CSVASLTDTQYF. The DNA for the CDR3 is TGCAGCGTTGCCAGCCTGACAGATACGCAGTATTTT.

This clonotype was seen only once. As DNA, the CDR3 is TGTGCCAGCAGCCAAGATGCTGTCCTGGAGACCCAGTACTTC. This gives the protein CASSQDAVLETQYF. The chain employs TRBV4-2 and TRBJ2-7; D ambiguous. The closer fit of TRBJ2-5 to the DNA end suggests the J call may be wrong. This CDR3 spans 14 amino acids. Per the germline V gene, CDR1 is LGHNA and CDR2 is YNFKEQ.

The table lists this clonotype with a few counts. The gene calls are TRBV10-3 and TRBJ2-5; possible D gene TRBD2, 6 bases. The CDR3 has 14 amino acids. The ends were cut back, 11 bases at V and 7 bases at J, with 23 bases in the middle. Germline V gene lookup returns CDR1 ENHRY and CDR2 SYGVKD. The DNA of the CDR3 is TGTGCCTCACGTGGGGGTCGCGGTAGCGGGACCCAGTACTTC. Translating it yields CASRGGRGSGTQYF.

This chain joins TRBV10-3 and TRBJ1-1, with 8 positions matching TRBD1. Germline V gene sequence: CDR1 ENHRY, CDR2 SYGVKD. The CDR3 contains 15 residues. V shed 8 bases and J 0 bases; nucleotides not matched to a gene: 8. CDR3 in DNA: TGTGCCATCGGTTTGTGGGACAGGCTGAACACTGAAGCTTTCTTT. It specifies CAIGLWDRLNTEAFF.

This clonotype was seen more than once but under ten times. The gene calls are TRBV10-3 and TRBJ1-2, with 10 positions matching TRBD1. This CDR3 contains 14 residues. Germline V gene data show CDR1 as ENHRY and CDR2 as SYGVKD. V was pared by 3 bases and J by 6 bases, with 4 bases of the junction left unmatched. The CDR3 here is CAISDDRGRDGYTF. CDR3 sequence (DNA): TGTGCCATCAGTGATGACAGGGGGCGAGATGGCTACACCTTC.

V usage is TRBV5-1 and J usage is TRBJ2-7, with 7 bases aligning to TRBD2. V shed 1 base, J shed 0 bases, and the junction held 7 bases outside the gene matches. The CDR3 covers 16 residues. Germline V gives CDR1 SGHRS, CDR2 YFSETQ. CDR3 loop: CASSLYSLAASYEQYF. CDR3 coding DNA: TGCGCCAGCAGCTTGTACTCGCTAGCGGCCTCCTACGAGCAGTACTTC.